Following are 31 T cell receptor beta chains from one sample sequenced in a study of blood T cells in healthy people across ages. Then a second PCR, running roughly 7 to 11 cycles, was carried out with a sample-barcoded 5' primer and a J-beta primer mix. One entry per CDR3 protein results from TCRdb running MiXCR on the 5' RACE reads. The data show hundreds of thousands of distinct CDR3 sequences, around 24% seen once. The same data also went into a second study, on T cells of mothers and their children.

The sample was blood. Source of these receptors: a boy younger than 18 in good health.

This clonotype has only a few counts. This sequence joins TRBV7-9 and TRBJ2-7, with 9 bases matching TRBD2. This CDR3 has 13 residues. V was clipped by 6 bases and J by 6 bases; unmatched bases: 6. The germline CDR1 and CDR2 sequences are SEHNR and FQNEAQ (reference sequence). Written as DNA, the CDR3 is TGTGCCAGCAGATCGGGACTAGCTCTCGAGCAGTACTTC. Its protein is CASRSGLALEQYF.

A few counts support this clonotype. The chain couples TRBV4-3 to TRBJ2-1; the match to TRBD2 covers 8 bases. In germline, CDR1 is LGHNA, CDR2 YSLEER. Trimming cost V 0 bases and J 0 bases; bases outside gene matches: 7. The length of the CDR3 is 18 residues. In DNA form, the CDR3 reads TGCGCCAGCAGCCAAGATTCATGGCGGGAGGACTCCTACAATGAGCAGTTCTTC. Amino acid sequence: CASSQDSWREDSYNEQFF.

The chain combines TRBV15 with TRBJ2-1, with TRBD2 as a possible D gene (5 bases). Judging by the DNA end, TRBJ2-5 fits better; the J call may be wrong. The CDR3 runs 15 residues. The V gene's germline CDR1 is LNHNV and CDR2 YYDKDF (reference sequence). CDR3 DNA sequence: TGTGCCACCAGCAGAGATCAAGGAAGGAGGGAGACCCAGTACTTC. This sequence encodes CATSRDQGRRETQYF.

This clonotype was recorded many times. The CDR3 is CASSGYEQYF. CDR3 DNA: TGTGCCAGCAGCGGATACGAGCAGTACTTC. The chain employs TRBV28 and TRBJ2-7; D gene unclear. This CDR3 region has 10 residues. The V end was cut by 6 bases, the J end by 4 bases, with 4 bases between. CDR1 and CDR2 from the germline V gene are MDHEN and SYDVKM.

The chain links TRBV14 to TRBJ1-6, with 9 bases lining up with TRBD1. The length of the CDR3 is 17 residues. Germline trimming cut 1 base from V and 7 bases from J; bases unmatched to any gene: 8. The germline V gene encodes CDR1 SGHDN and CDR2 FVKESK. DNA of the CDR3: TGTGCCAGCAGCCAAGTCCCGACAGGGGGTGGAAATTCACCCCTCCACTTT. Translated, it gives CASSQVPTGGGNSPLHF. The complete variable domain, with remaining parts taken from reference TRBV14 and TRBJ1-6, reads EAGVTQFPSHSVIEKGQTVTLRCDPISGHDNLYWYRRVMGKEIKFLLHFVKESKQDESGMPNNRFLAERTGGTYSTLKVQPAELEDSGVYFCASSQVPTGGGNSPLHFGNGTRLTVT.

The chain carries TRBV27 and TRBJ2-2; TRBD1 is a possible D gene (6 bases). CDR1 is MNHEY, CDR2 SMNVEV, per germline (reference sequence). Trimming cost V 6 bases and J 7 bases, with 12 bases left between them. CDR3 length equals 13 residues. The DNA for the CDR3 is TGTGCCAGCAGGGCCAGGGGAATCGGGGAGCTGTTTTTT. Protein sequence: CASRARGIGELFF.

This clonotype occurred once. V gene TRBV6-5 combines with J gene TRBJ2-2; maybe TRBD2 (6 bases). Trimming left V 0 bases short and J 7 bases short, with 24 bases between. There are 19 residues in the CDR3. The germline CDR1 and CDR2 sequences are MNHEY and SVGAGI. The CDR3 DNA follows: TGTGCCAGCAGTTACTCGAGTACCCCTTCGGGGGTGGAGATCGGGGAGCTGTTTTTT. This encodes CASSYSSTPSGVEIGELFF.

V and J are TRBV14 and TRBJ2-1; 8 nucleotides match TRBD2. J lost 8 bases, V lost 1 base, and 4 bases had no gene match. Germline lookup yields CDR1 SGHDN and CDR2 FVKESK. The CDR3 is 14 residues long. In DNA, the CDR3 is TGTGCCAGCAGCCAAGCGGGAGGGCCCTATGAGCAGTTCTTC. Translation: CASSQAGGPYEQFF.

This clonotype was detected a few times. The rearrangement links TRBV27 to TRBJ2-1, with D possibly matching TRBD2 (6 bases). The CDR3 is 17 residues long. V was trimmed by 0 bases and J by 6 bases, leaving 18 bases between them. The germline gives CDR1 MNHEY, CDR2 SMNVEV (reference sequence). As DNA, the CDR3 is TGTGCCAGCAGTTTATCCCCCGCTAGCGACAACCTCAATGAGCAGTTCTTC. Translated: CASSLSPASDNLNEQFF.

This clonotype showed up just a few times. This chain uses TRBV5-1 with TRBJ2-2, with TRBD2 identical over 11 bases. V shed 4 bases and J 7 bases; nucleotides not matched to a gene: 9. CDR3 size: 16 residues. Germline assignment: CDR1 SGHRS and CDR2 YFSETQ. This chain's CDR3 is CASSEVAGGPFGELFF. The CDR3 DNA is TGCGCCAGCAGCGAGGTAGCGGGAGGGCCTTTCGGGGAGCTGTTTTTT.

The chain is built from TRBV7-9 and TRBJ2-5; maybe TRBD1 (6 bases). With 1 base removed from V and 5 bases from J, the gap between germline ends came to 11 bases. This CDR3 contains 14 residues. Germline lookup yields CDR1 SEHNR and CDR2 FQNEAQ (reference sequence). This CDR3 is CASSLGQASETQYF. The CDR3 DNA follows: TGTGCCAGCAGCTTAGGACAGGCTTCGGAGACCCAGTACTTC.

The V gene is TRBV15, the J gene TRBJ1-2; D not certain. Trimming took off 0 bases at V and 1 base at J, with 15 bases between the two ends. Germline CDR1 LNHNV, CDR2 YYDKDF (reference sequence). The CDR3 length is 17 residues. CDR3 sequence (DNA): TGTGCCACCAGCAGAGATGTGTCGCAGAGCTTTAACTATGGCTACACCTTC. Its translation is CATSRDVSQSFNYGYTF.

This clonotype was observed a handful of times. This rearrangement joins TRBV7-9 to TRBJ2-7, with 7 positions matching TRBD1. CDR3 length equals 16 residues. Trimming removed 4 bases from V and 2 bases from J; junction bases left unmatched: 11. Germline-derived CDR1 and CDR2 are SEHNR and FQNEAQ (reference sequence). CDR3 sequence: CASSSNTGVTAYEQYF. CDR3 in DNA: TGTGCCAGCAGCTCTAATACAGGGGTTACCGCCTACGAGCAGTACTTC.

The chain employs TRBV7-2 and TRBJ2-5, with D perhaps given as TRBD1 or TRBD2 (5 bases each). The germline CDR1 and CDR2 sequences are SGHTA and FQGNSA. V shed 5 bases and J shed 4 bases, with 11 bases lying between them. This CDR3 is 13 amino acids long. CDR3 in DNA: TGTGCCAGCAGCGGGGACGAGGGAGAGACCCAGTACTTC. It encodes CASSGDEGETQYF.

The V and J genes are TRBV9 and TRBJ2-1; no clear D gene. Germline V lookup: CDR1 SGDLS, CDR2 YYNGEE. This CDR3 region has 13 residues. V was shortened by 4 bases and J by 8 bases, with 13 bases between the two germline ends. CDR3 in amino acids: CASSPPNGDEQFF. Here the CDR3 DNA reads TGTGCCAGCAGCCCTCCTAACGGAGATGAGCAGTTCTTC.

V is TRBV7-2 and J is TRBJ2-6; D ambiguous. The CDR3 length is 16 residues. V lost 4 bases and J lost 2, with 12 bases in between. Per the germline V gene, CDR1 is SGHTA and CDR2 is FQGNSA. The CDR3 reads CASSSIVGPGANVLTF. The CDR3, as DNA: TGTGCCAGCAGCTCCATAGTCGGCCCTGGGGCCAACGTCCTGACTTTC.

The rearrangement joins TRBV24-1 to TRBJ2-2; 9 bases line up with TRBD1. The CDR3 is 16 amino acids. V shed 3 bases and J 4 bases; nucleotides not matched to a gene: 5. Germline assignment: CDR1 KGHDR and CDR2 SFDVKD. CDR3 nucleotide sequence: TGTGCCACCAGTGATCAAGGACAGGGGAGCACCGGGGAGCTGTTTTTT. Amino acids: CATSDQGQGSTGELFF.

V gene TRBV7-8 combines with J gene TRBJ2-2; tentative D call: TRBD1 (6 bases). The V end was cut by 6 bases, the J end by 7 bases, with 18 bases between. The CDR3 has 15 amino acids. The germline V gene has CDR1 SGHVS and CDR2 FQNEAQ. For the CDR3, the DNA is TGTGCCAGCAGTGAAACAGCCGGGACACACGGGGAGCTGTTTTTT. This sequence encodes CASSETAGTHGELFF.

J is TRBJ2-2 and V is TRBV20-1; D uncertain. V shed 5 bases and J shed 2 bases, with 15 bases lying between them. CDR1 and CDR2 (germline): DFQATT, SNEGSKA (reference sequence). The CDR3 runs 15 residues. For the CDR3, the DNA is TGCAGTGCTTCTTGGGAAAAGGGCAACACCGGGGAGCTGTTTTTT. Encoded protein: CSASWEKGNTGELFF.

The J gene is TRBJ2-5, the V gene TRBV19, with 11 bases aligning to TRBD2. Near its end, the DNA agrees better with TRBJ2-1, so the J call may be wrong. The germline V gene has CDR1 LNHDA and CDR2 SQIVND (reference sequence). This CDR3 has 14 amino acids. CDR3 in amino acids: CASSFPSGGTEQFF. The CDR3, as DNA: TGTGCCAGTAGTTTCCCTAGCGGGGGGACTGAGCAGTTCTTC.

The CDR3 here is CASSQERENSWGYTF. The CDR3 DNA sequence: TGTGCCAGCAGCCAAGAGAGAGAGAACTCATGGGGCTACACCTTC. This chain uses TRBV4-2 with TRBJ1-2; no firm D call. CDR1 LGHNA and CDR2 YNFKEQ come from the germline V gene. The CDR3 runs to 15 residues. V gave up 0 bases and J gave up 8 bases, with 16 bases separating them.

This clonotype showed up many times. DNA for the CDR3: TGTGCCAGCAGCTTAGTGGGTAGAAATGAGCAGTTCTTC. Residues: CASSLVGRNEQFF. This sequence joins TRBV7-8 and TRBJ2-5; D is undetermined. The assigned J gene may be wrong: the sequence end matches TRBJ2-1 better. CDR3 size: 13 residues. Germline V gene lookup returns CDR1 SGHVS and CDR2 FQNEAQ.

The V gene is TRBV20-1, the J gene TRBJ2-3, with TRBD2 matching over 7 bases. The length of the CDR3 is 16 residues. J lost 2 bases, V lost 3 bases, and 11 bases had no gene match. Germline V gene sequence: CDR1 DFQATT, CDR2 SNEGSKA (reference sequence). Here the CDR3 DNA reads TGCAGTGCTAGCGAGGGGAAGCGGGGCTACACAGATACGCAGTATTTT. It is translated as CSASEGKRGYTDTQYF.

Only a few counts were recorded for this clonotype. The rearrangement links TRBV10-3 to TRBJ2-1, with unresolved D. Matching the DNA end better, TRBJ2-7 makes the J call doubtful. The CDR3 has 15 residues. Germline CDR1 and CDR2: ENHRY and SYGVKD. CDR3 DNA: TGTGCCATCAGTAGTCTCCGGTCAGCCCCCTACGAGCAGTACTTC. This encodes CAISSLRSAPYEQYF.

V and J are TRBV20-1 and TRBJ2-3; 13 nucleotides align to TRBD2. CDR3 length equals 16 residues. Germline CDR1 and CDR2: DFQATT and SNEGSKA (reference sequence). Trimming at V came to 8 bases and at J to 2 bases, leaving 10 bases not matched to a gene. Here the CDR3 reads CSTGLGLAGSTDTQYF. The CDR3 nucleotides read TGCAGTACCGGATTGGGACTAGCGGGGTCCACAGATACGCAGTATTTT.

The rearrangement uses TRBV28 and TRBJ2-1; D is unresolved. Trimming stripped 1 base from V and 6 bases from J, with 13 bases between. In germline, CDR1 is MDHEN, CDR2 SYDVKM. This CDR3 contains 15 residues. The CDR3 spells CASSLLAQKGNEQFF. The CDR3 DNA reads TGTGCCAGCAGTTTATTAGCCCAAAAAGGCAATGAGCAGTTCTTC.

A note on this clonotype: This may stem from a read error, because a much larger clone lies one nucleotide away. CDR3 region: CASSLSGLRGELDSPLHF. Written as DNA, the CDR3 is TGTGCCAGCAGTTTATCAGGGCTTCGTGGGGAGCTCGATTCACCCCTCCACTTT. V is TRBV27 and J is TRBJ1-6; D remains unclear. This CDR3 spans 18 amino acids. Germline V gene lookup returns CDR1 MNHEY and CDR2 SMNVEV (reference sequence). Trimming took 0 bases from V and 8 from J, leaving 20 bases between them.

The chain carries TRBV29-1 and TRBJ2-1; 9 bases map to TRBD2. Per germline, CDR1 SQVTM and CDR2 ANQGSEA. Unmatched junction bases numbered 6, after V lost 6 bases and J lost 3 bases. CDR3 length: 14 residues. The CDR3 spells CSVGSGRYYNEQFF. Written as DNA, the CDR3 is TGCAGCGTCGGAAGCGGGAGGTACTACAATGAGCAGTTCTTC.

This clonotype was observed a handful of times. The rearrangement uses TRBV30 and TRBJ2-6; 7 bases match TRBD1. Germline assignment: CDR1 GTSNPN and CDR2 SVGIG (reference sequence). With 5 bases clipped from V and 0 bases from J, the junction kept 4 bases outside the gene matches. This CDR3 has 15 residues. CDR3 DNA: TGTGCCTGGGAGGACAGGAGCTCTGGGGCCAACGTCCTGACTTTC. Protein: CAWEDRSSGANVLTF.

This clonotype was picked up many times. The CDR3, as DNA: TGTGCCAGCAGCTTAGACGCGGGGCGCGGCGAGCAGTACTTC. It encodes CASSLDAGRGEQYF. The rearrangement links TRBV7-2 to TRBJ2-7; D is perhaps TRBD2 (6 bases). The V end was cut by 1 base, the J end by 6 bases, with 13 bases between. CDR3 length equals 14 residues. From germline, CDR1 is SGHTA and CDR2 FQGNSA.

The chain carries TRBV15 and TRBJ1-6; D perhaps matches TRBD1 (5 bases). CDR1 LNHNV and CDR2 YYDKDF come from the germline V gene (reference sequence). With 2 bases removed from V and 9 bases from J, the gap between germline ends came to 14 bases. The CDR3 length is 15 residues. The CDR3 spells CATSRIRGQGSPLHF. CDR3 in DNA: TGTGCCACCAGCAGAATACGCGGCCAGGGTTCACCCCTCCACTTT.